This passage covers 11 T cell receptor beta chains from one sample sequenced in a study of OX40 agonist ivuxolimab in advanced cancers. Libraries were prepared by immunoSEQ multiplex PCR; TCRdb keeps only in-frame clonotypes and omits some of them. Of roughly 40,000 clones in the sample, approximately 80% were seen once. Here the sequenced sample was CD4+ or CD8+ T cells sorted from blood, taken in a trial of the OX40 agonist ivuxolimab. These receptors were collected from an adult with an advanced solid tumor such as melanoma, head and neck, liver or kidney cancer.

A single count supports this clone. The J gene is TRBJ1-2, the V gene TRBV27, with D unclear. V was shortened by 4 bases and J by 8 bases, with 14 bases between the two germline ends. The CDR3 extends over 13 amino acids. From germline, CDR1 is MNHEY and CDR2 SMNVEV (reference sequence). Here the CDR3 reads CASSSVRSGGYTF. The DNA for the CDR3 is TGTGCCAGCAGTTCGGTCCGATCGGGAGGCTACACCTTC.

V is TRBV7-8 and J is TRBJ1-5; the match to TRBD1 covers 8 bases. Germline CDR1 reads SGHVS; CDR2 reads FQNEAQ. The CDR3 loop spans 17 amino acids. The trim removed 4 bases at V and 0 bases at J, leaving 8 bases unmatched. CDR3 sequence reads: CASSSTGDVYSNQPQHF. The CDR3 coding sequence is TGTGCCAGCAGCTCGACAGGGGACGTTTATAGCAATCAGCCCCAGCATTTT.

In nucleotides, the CDR3 is TGTGCCAGCAGCTTGGCGGGGGGCCGGACAGATACGCAGTATTTT. It yields the protein CASSLAGGRTDTQYF. The chain carries TRBV5-6 and TRBJ2-3; tentative D call: TRBD2 (7 bases). The length of the CDR3 is 15 residues. Germline V gives CDR1 SGHDT, CDR2 YYEEEE. The V end was cut by 0 bases, the J end by 3 bases, with 11 bases between.

J is TRBJ1-2 and V is TRBV7-2; D unclear. Germline values: CDR1 SGHTA, CDR2 FQGNSA. Trimming removed 1 base from V and 2 bases from J, with 5 bases in between. The CDR3 is made up of 13 amino acids. CDR3: CASSLGRNYGYTF. The CDR3 nucleotides read TGTGCCAGCAGCTTAGGAAGGAACTATGGCTACACCTTC.

This chain connects TRBV10-1 to TRBJ2-6; D gene ambiguous. With 5 bases removed from V and 5 bases from J, the gap between germline ends came to 22 bases. From germline, CDR1 is WNHNN and CDR2 SYGVQD (reference sequence). The CDR3 contains 18 residues. DNA of the CDR3: TGCGCCAGCAGTAATGCTAAAAGATCGCAAAGTCGGGCCAACGTCCTGACTTTC. Translated, it gives CASSNAKRSQSRANVLTF.

The chain is built from TRBV27 and TRBJ2-5, with no clear D. Between the trimmed V and J ends, which lost 3 bases and 1 base, there was a span of 12 bases. The CDR3 is 15 residues long. Germline V gives CDR1 MNHEY, CDR2 SMNVEV (reference sequence). CDR3 region: CASSFFGAGQETQYF. The CDR3 DNA reads TGTGCCAGCAGTTTCTTTGGCGCCGGCCAAGAGACCCAGTACTTC.

The chain uses TRBV4-1 and TRBJ1-1; D not resolved. The V end was cut by 0 bases, the J end by 4 bases, with 9 bases between. The V gene's germline CDR1 is MGHRA and CDR2 YSYEKL. The CDR3 is made up of 14 amino acids. CDR3 nucleotide sequence: TGCGCCAGCAGCCAAGAAGTAAGCGGCACTGAAGCTTTCTTT. Translation: CASSQEVSGTEAFF.

The genes are TRBV27 and TRBJ1-2, with 7 bases that match TRBD1. Germline trimming cut 1 base from V and 3 bases from J; bases unmatched to any gene: 11. Germline V gene sequence: CDR1 MNHEY, CDR2 SMNVEV (reference sequence). This CDR3 region has 17 residues. The CDR3 DNA follows: TGTGCCAGCAGTTTATTTTCCCGACAGGGTGGGGACTATGGCTACACCTTC. Translated: CASSLFSRQGGDYGYTF.

V gene TRBV6-5 combines with J gene TRBJ1-6; 7 bases are a match to TRBD1. Germline V gene sequence: CDR1 MNHEY, CDR2 SVGAGI. Germline trimming cut 4 bases from V and 14 bases from J; bases unmatched to any gene: 5. The CDR3 is made up of 12 amino acids. CDR3 in amino acids: CASSFGQETLHF. CDR3 coding DNA: TGTGCCAGCAGTTTTGGACAGGAGACCCTCCACTTT.

The chain recombines TRBV4-3 with TRBJ2-2; tentatively, D is TRBD2 (6 bases). This CDR3 spans 16 amino acids. With 4 bases removed from V and 2 bases from J, the gap between germline ends came to 14 bases. The germline V gene has CDR1 LGHNA and CDR2 YSLEER. CDR3 in amino acids: CASSRGATINTGELFF. CDR3 nucleotide sequence: TGCGCCAGCAGCCGCGGGGCGACTATCAACACCGGGGAGCTGTTTTTT.

V gene TRBV1 combines with J gene TRBJ2-5; the table's TRBD2 call for D was not verified on the DNA. TRBV1 is classified as a pseudogene. This CDR3 region has 17 residues. The CDR3 is CTSSQAPPSGVWETQYF. DNA for the CDR3: TGCACCAGCAGCCAAGCACCGCCTAGCGGGGTGTGGGAGACCCAGTACTTC.